Listed below are T cell receptor beta chains from one sample, sequenced in a study of T-cell memory formation after mild COVID-19. MiXCR, applied by TCRdb to the 5' RACE reads, yields one record per CDR3 protein. The profile shows around 200,000 distinct CDR3 sequences, more than 15% of them singletons. The material sequenced was PBMCs or a T cell subset sorted from them (not recorded which). The receptor source for this set is an adult woman who had mild COVID-19 (a few samples of this study predate the infection). Cell type and time point are not known. CDR3s include the opening cysteine and the closing phenylalanine or tryptophan. The order of the fields is clone size, V gene, D gene, J gene, CDR3 protein, CDR3 DNA. D genes are given only for firm matches. Size is stated for part of the rows, as once, few or many counts, or as a class when the clone is expanded.

clone size: few
V gene: TRBV19
D gene: .
J gene: TRBJ1-2
CDR3 protein: CASNTETTFYGYTF
CDR3 DNA: TGTGCCAGCAACACCGAAACAACTTTTTATGGCTACACCTTC

clone size: .
V gene: TRBV7-8
D gene: .
J gene: TRBJ2-2
CDR3 protein: CASSYTTTGELFF
CDR3 DNA: TGTGCCAGCAGCTATACAACCACCGGGGAGCTGTTTTTT

clone size: few
V gene: TRBV7-2
D gene: .
J gene: TRBJ1-4
CDR3 protein: CASSLKAGSNEKLFF
CDR3 DNA: TGTGCCAGCAGCTTAAAGGCAGGGAGCAATGAAAAACTGTTTTTT

clone size: few
V gene: TRBV6-5
D gene: TRBD1
J gene: TRBJ1-2
CDR3 protein: CASSYTGGAYGYTF
CDR3 DNA: TGTGCCAGCAGTTACACAGGGGGCGCCTATGGCTACACCTTC

clone size: .
V gene: TRBV7-9
D gene: TRBD1
J gene: TRBJ1-2
CDR3 protein: CASSFQGALSGYTF
CDR3 DNA: TGTGCCAGCAGCTTTCAGGGGGCGCTGAGTGGCTACACCTTC

clone size: .
V gene: TRBV30
D gene: .
J gene: TRBJ2-3
CDR3 protein: CAWGRRSGVADTQYF
CDR3 DNA: TGTGCCTGGGGACGAAGGTCAGGGGTAGCAGATACGCAGTATTTT

clone size: .
V gene: TRBV4-3
D gene: .
J gene: TRBJ1-1
CDR3 protein: CASSQDLGGRTEAFF
CDR3 DNA: TGCGCCAGCAGCCAAGACTTGGGAGGAAGGACTGAAGCTTTCTTT

clone size: few
V gene: TRBV6-5
D gene: TRBD2
J gene: TRBJ2-7
CDR3 protein: CASSYSTSGTSFEQYF
CDR3 DNA: TGTGCCAGCAGTTACTCAACCTCCGGGACTAGCTTCGAGCAGTACTTC

clone size: .
V gene: TRBV12-3/TRBV12-4
D gene: .
J gene: TRBJ1-1
CDR3 protein: CASSLGVVGAVTEAFF
CDR3 DNA: TGTGCCAGCAGTTTAGGCGTAGTAGGGGCCGTCACTGAAGCTTTCTTT

clone size: many
V gene: TRBV5-4
D gene: .
J gene: TRBJ1-5
CDR3 protein: CASSLGWDQPQHF
CDR3 DNA: TGTGCCAGCAGCTTGGGCTGGGATCAGCCCCAGCATTTT

clone size: .
V gene: TRBV12-3/TRBV12-4
D gene: .
J gene: TRBJ1-2
CDR3 protein: CASSLRGRVIYGYTF
CDR3 DNA: TGTGCCAGCAGTTTAAGGGGACGGGTAATCTATGGCTACACCTTC

clone size: .
V gene: TRBV15
D gene: .
J gene: TRBJ1-2
CDR3 protein: CATSRDEGKLRLGYTF
CDR3 DNA: TGTGCCACCAGCAGAGATGAGGGGAAGCTCCGACTTGGCTACACCTTC

clone size: .
V gene: TRBV5-1
D gene: TRBD2
J gene: TRBJ2-1
CDR3 protein: CASSLATSGRDEQFF
CDR3 DNA: TGCGCCAGCAGCTTGGCGACTAGCGGGAGAGATGAGCAGTTCTTC

clone size: few
V gene: TRBV6-2/TRBV6-3
D gene: .
J gene: TRBJ2-7
CDR3 protein: CASSEPVTSSIYEQYF
CDR3 DNA: TGTGCCAGCAGCGAACCCGTCACTAGCTCGATCTACGAGCAGTACTTC

clone size: few
V gene: TRBV24-1
D gene: .
J gene: TRBJ2-3
CDR3 protein: CATSDPSPYTDTQYF
CDR3 DNA: TGTGCCACCAGTGACCCGTCTCCATACACAGATACGCAGTATTTT

clone size: .
V gene: TRBV7-6
D gene: .
J gene: TRBJ2-5
CDR3 protein: CASSLETGRQTQYF
CDR3 DNA: TGTGCCAGCAGCTTGGAAACAGGGAGGCAGACCCAGTACTTC

clone size: few
V gene: TRBV5-1
D gene: .
J gene: TRBJ2-5
CDR3 protein: CASSLAALETQYF
CDR3 DNA: TGCGCCAGCAGCTTGGCCGCCCTGGAGACCCAGTACTTC

clone size: few
V gene: TRBV6-6
D gene: .
J gene: TRBJ1-5
CDR3 protein: CASSYSGSNQPQHF
CDR3 DNA: TGTGCCAGCAGTTACTCGGGGAGCAATCAGCCCCAGCATTTT

clone size: .
V gene: TRBV5-1
D gene: .
J gene: TRBJ2-5
CDR3 protein: CASSSKGTGEETQYF
CDR3 DNA: TGCGCCAGCAGCTCGAAAGGGACGGGAGAAGAGACCCAGTACTTC

clone size: .
V gene: TRBV7-2
D gene: TRBD2
J gene: TRBJ2-7
CDR3 protein: CASSLDAVAGVCEQYF
CDR3 DNA: TGTGCCAGCAGCTTAGATGCCGTAGCGGGAGTGTGCGAGCAGTACTTC

clone size: .
V gene: TRBV5-4
D gene: TRBD2
J gene: TRBJ2-1
CDR3 protein: CASTSTSSPYNEQFF
CDR3 DNA: TGTGCCAGCACCTCGACTAGCTCTCCCTACAATGAGCAGTTCTTC

clone size: few
V gene: TRBV2
D gene: .
J gene: TRBJ1-1
CDR3 protein: CASSVQPNTEAFF
CDR3 DNA: TGTGCCAGCAGTGTCCAGCCGAACACTGAAGCTTTCTTT

clone size: .
V gene: TRBV6-2/TRBV6-3
D gene: TRBD2
J gene: TRBJ2-7
CDR3 protein: CASSYVTSGLFRSSYEQYF
CDR3 DNA: TGTGCCAGCAGTTATGTCACTAGCGGGCTGTTTAGGAGCTCCTACGAGCAGTACTTC

clone size: .
V gene: TRBV7-6
D gene: TRBD1
J gene: TRBJ1-4
CDR3 protein: CASSEPYRGRAEKLFF
CDR3 DNA: TGTGCCAGCAGCGAACCTTACAGGGGGCGGGCTGAAAAACTGTTTTTT

clone size: .
V gene: TRBV20-1
D gene: .
J gene: TRBJ1-2
CDR3 protein: CSAIPGLNYGYTF
CDR3 DNA: TGCAGTGCCATTCCGGGTTTGAACTATGGCTACACCTTC

clone size: few
V gene: TRBV30
D gene: .
J gene: TRBJ2-5
CDR3 protein: CAWTPGTQETQYF
CDR3 DNA: TGTGCCTGGACTCCCGGGACACAGGAGACCCAGTACTTC

clone size: .
V gene: TRBV12-3/TRBV12-4
D gene: TRBD1
J gene: TRBJ1-2
CDR3 protein: CASSFWDRVGGYTF
CDR3 DNA: TGTGCCAGCAGTTTTTGGGACAGGGTGGGAGGCTACACCTTC

clone size: many
V gene: TRBV12-3/TRBV12-4
D gene: .
J gene: TRBJ2-7
CDR3 protein: CASSAGAVLSYEQYF
CDR3 DNA: TGTGCCAGCAGTGCTGGGGCGGTGCTCTCCTACGAGCAGTACTTC

clone size: few
V gene: TRBV24-1
D gene: .
J gene: TRBJ2-4
CDR3 protein: CATSDLNGNIQYF
CDR3 DNA: TGTGCCACCAGTGATTTGAACGGGAACATTCAGTACTTC

clone size: .
V gene: TRBV27
D gene: .
J gene: TRBJ2-7
CDR3 protein: CASSLGSGREYF
CDR3 DNA: TGTGCCAGCAGTCTCGGGTCCGGACGGGAGTACTTC

clone size: many
V gene: TRBV24-1
D gene: TRBD1
J gene: TRBJ1-5
CDR3 protein: CATSDPWRNRGDQPQHF
CDR3 DNA: TGTGCCACCAGTGATCCGTGGCGGAACAGGGGTGATCAGCCCCAGCATTTT

clone size: .
V gene: TRBV27
D gene: TRBD1
J gene: TRBJ2-5
CDR3 protein: CASSSRGKKTQYF
CDR3 DNA: TGTGCCAGCAGTTCCAGGGGGAAGAAGACCCAGTACTTC

clone size: .
V gene: TRBV7-2
D gene: TRBD2
J gene: TRBJ2-3
CDR3 protein: CASSPPGLASTDTQYF
CDR3 DNA: TGTGCCAGCAGCCCGCCGGGACTAGCGAGCACAGATACGCAGTATTTT

clone size: .
V gene: TRBV12-3/TRBV12-4
D gene: .
J gene: TRBJ2-2
CDR3 protein: CASTSGADTGELFF
CDR3 DNA: TGTGCCAGCACTTCGGGGGCGGACACCGGGGAGCTGTTTTTT

clone size: .
V gene: TRBV5-6
D gene: .
J gene: TRBJ2-5
CDR3 protein: CASSLRWETQYF
CDR3 DNA: TGTGCCAGCAGCTTGAGGTGGGAGACCCAGTACTTC

clone size: .
V gene: TRBV5-1
D gene: .
J gene: TRBJ2-1
CDR3 protein: CASSLLDTPAGGQFF
CDR3 DNA: TGCGCCAGCAGCTTGTTGGACACCCCAGCCGGAGGGCAGTTCTTC

clone size: .
V gene: TRBV6-5
D gene: TRBD1
J gene: TRBJ1-2
CDR3 protein: CASSYSSFRTGPYGYTF
CDR3 DNA: TGTGCCAGCAGTTACTCGAGCTTTCGGACAGGGCCCTATGGCTACACCTTC

clone size: .
V gene: TRBV7-3
D gene: .
J gene: TRBJ2-1
CDR3 protein: CASSPASYEQFF
CDR3 DNA: TGTGCCAGCAGCCCCGCTAGCTATGAGCAGTTCTTC

clone size: .
V gene: TRBV6-1
D gene: .
J gene: TRBJ1-2
CDR3 protein: CASSPRSRYGYTF
CDR3 DNA: TGTGCCAGCAGCCCCAGATCCCGCTATGGCTACACCTTC

clone size: .
V gene: TRBV12-3/TRBV12-4
D gene: .
J gene: TRBJ1-2
CDR3 protein: CASSLWQISNYGYTF
CDR3 DNA: TGTGCCAGCAGTTTGTGGCAGATCTCTAACTATGGCTACACCTTC

clone size: .
V gene: TRBV5-6
D gene: .
J gene: TRBJ1-1
CDR3 protein: CASSLELGTNTEAFF
CDR3 DNA: TGTGCCAGCAGCTTGGAACTTGGGACGAACACTGAAGCTTTCTTT

clone size: .
V gene: TRBV6-6
D gene: .
J gene: TRBJ2-1
CDR3 protein: CASTSERSGQFF
CDR3 DNA: TGTGCCAGCACTAGCGAGAGATCGGGGCAGTTCTTC

clone size: .
V gene: TRBV6-1
D gene: TRBD1
J gene: TRBJ1-5
CDR3 protein: CASSVRTGGNQPQHF
CDR3 DNA: TGTGCCAGCAGTGTCCGGACAGGGGGCAATCAGCCCCAGCATTTT